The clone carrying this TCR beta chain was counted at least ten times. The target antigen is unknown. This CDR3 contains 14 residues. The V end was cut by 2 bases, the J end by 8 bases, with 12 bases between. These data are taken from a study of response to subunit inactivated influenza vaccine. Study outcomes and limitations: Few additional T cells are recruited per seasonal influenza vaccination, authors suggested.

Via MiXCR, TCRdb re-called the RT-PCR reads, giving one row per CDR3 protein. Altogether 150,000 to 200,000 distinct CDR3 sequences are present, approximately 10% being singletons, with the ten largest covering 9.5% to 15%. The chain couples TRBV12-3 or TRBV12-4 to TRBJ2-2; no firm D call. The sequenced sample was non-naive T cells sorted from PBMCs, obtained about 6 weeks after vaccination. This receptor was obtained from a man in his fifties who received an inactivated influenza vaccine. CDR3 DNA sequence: TGTGCCAGCAGTTTAAGTCTGTCGGCGGGGGAGCTGTTTTTT. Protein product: CASSLSLSAGELFF.